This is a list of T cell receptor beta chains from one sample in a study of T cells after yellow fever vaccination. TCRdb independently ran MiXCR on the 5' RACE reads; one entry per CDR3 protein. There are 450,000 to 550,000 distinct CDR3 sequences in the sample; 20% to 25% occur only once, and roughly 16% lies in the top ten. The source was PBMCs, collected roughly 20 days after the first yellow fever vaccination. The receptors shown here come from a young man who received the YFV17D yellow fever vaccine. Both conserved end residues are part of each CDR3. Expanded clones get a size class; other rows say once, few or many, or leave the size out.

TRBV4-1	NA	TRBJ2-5	CASSPRGAPQETQYF
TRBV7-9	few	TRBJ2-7	CASSFTQGVGGYEQYF
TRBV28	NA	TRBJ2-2	CASIGGAYTGELFF
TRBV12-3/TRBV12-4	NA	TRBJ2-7	CASSSQTGGSYEQYF
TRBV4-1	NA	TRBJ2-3	CASSQESHSGDTQYF
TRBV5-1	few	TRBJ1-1	CASTRGATAEAFF
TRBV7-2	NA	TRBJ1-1	CASSRGTTNTEAFF
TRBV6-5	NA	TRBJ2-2	CASSYPGGGGTGELFF
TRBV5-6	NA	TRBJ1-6	CASSQPDRSYNSPLHF
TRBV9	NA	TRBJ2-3	CASSAGGRDDTQYF
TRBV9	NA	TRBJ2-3	CASSVAQDTQYF
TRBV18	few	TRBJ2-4	CASSPSRRDFQYF
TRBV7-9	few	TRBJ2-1	CASALVAGYNEQFF
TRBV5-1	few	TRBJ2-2	CASSLLYSTGELFF
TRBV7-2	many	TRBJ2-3	CASSLGLRTDTQYF
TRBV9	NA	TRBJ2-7	CASSPASGFYEQYF
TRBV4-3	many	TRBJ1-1	CASSRNPNTEAFF
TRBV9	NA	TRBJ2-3	CASSGGGFMSTQYF
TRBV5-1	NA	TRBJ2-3	CASSLGQGFNTQYF
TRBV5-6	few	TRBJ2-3	CASSFGPTYTQYF
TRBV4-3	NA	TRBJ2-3	CASSRRTSGTTDTQYF
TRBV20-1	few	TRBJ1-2	CSARDLTENYGYTF
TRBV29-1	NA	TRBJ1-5	CSVSGTGINQPQHF
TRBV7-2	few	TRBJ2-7	CASSLVTGGVYEQYF
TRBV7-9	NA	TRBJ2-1	CASSIYRGSYNEQFF
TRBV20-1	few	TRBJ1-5	CSALTEYSNQPQHF
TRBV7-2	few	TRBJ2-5	CASSRNRGETQYF
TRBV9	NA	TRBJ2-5	CASSVAGDSEETQYF
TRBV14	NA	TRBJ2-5	CASSQLGGASETQYF
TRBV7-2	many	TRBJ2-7	CASTRAGAYEQYF
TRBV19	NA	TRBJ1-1	CASSMVMGSRAFF
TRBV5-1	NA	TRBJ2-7	CASSFSSPYEQYF
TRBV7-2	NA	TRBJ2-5	CASSPRAAQETQYF
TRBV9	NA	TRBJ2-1	CASTVFAGASYNEQFF
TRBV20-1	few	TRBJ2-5	CSEFLGSNQETQYF
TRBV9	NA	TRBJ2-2	CASSKSGGELFF
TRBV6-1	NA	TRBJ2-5	CASRSGRETQYF
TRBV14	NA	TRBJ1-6	CASSQVTGSNSPLHF
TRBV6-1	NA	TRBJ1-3	CASSVQRPYGNTIYF
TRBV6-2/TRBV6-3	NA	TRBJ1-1	CASSYPKKTDTEAFF
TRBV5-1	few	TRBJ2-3	CASTAGVSTDTQYF
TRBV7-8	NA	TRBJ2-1	CASSQRTSGGGDEQFF
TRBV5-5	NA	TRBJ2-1	CASSLFGGGFSYNEQFF
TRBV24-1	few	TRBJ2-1	CATSDLGPDGNEQFF
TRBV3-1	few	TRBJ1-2	CASSPRDGGYTF
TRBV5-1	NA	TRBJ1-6	CASSGGTPNSPLHF
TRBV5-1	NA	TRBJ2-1	CASSSPTSGSLNEQFF
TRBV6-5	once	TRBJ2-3	CASSYSREGVGGTQYF
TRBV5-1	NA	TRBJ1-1	CASSLEYQGVSEAFF
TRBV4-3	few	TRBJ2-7	CASSQDYLGNLGF
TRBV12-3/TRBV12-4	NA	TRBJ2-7	CASSPRRADEQYF